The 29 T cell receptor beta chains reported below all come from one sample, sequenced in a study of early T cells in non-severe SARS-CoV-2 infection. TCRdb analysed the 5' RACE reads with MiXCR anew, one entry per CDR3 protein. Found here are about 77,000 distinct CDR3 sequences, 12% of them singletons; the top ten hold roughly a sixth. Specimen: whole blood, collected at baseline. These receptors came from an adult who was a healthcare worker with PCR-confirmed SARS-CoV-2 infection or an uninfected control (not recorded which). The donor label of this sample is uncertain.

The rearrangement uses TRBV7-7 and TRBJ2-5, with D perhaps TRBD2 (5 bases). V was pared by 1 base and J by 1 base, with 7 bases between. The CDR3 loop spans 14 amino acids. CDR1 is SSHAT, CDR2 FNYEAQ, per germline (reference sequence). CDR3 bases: TGTGCCAGCAGCTTAGGAGGGTCCCAAGAGACCCAGTACTTC. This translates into CASSLGGSQETQYF.

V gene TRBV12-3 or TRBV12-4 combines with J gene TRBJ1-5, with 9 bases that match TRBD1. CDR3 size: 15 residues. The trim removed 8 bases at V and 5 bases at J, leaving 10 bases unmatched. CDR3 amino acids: CASGMRTGGDQPQHF. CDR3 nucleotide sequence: TGTGCCAGCGGTATGCGAACAGGGGGCGATCAGCCCCAGCATTTT.

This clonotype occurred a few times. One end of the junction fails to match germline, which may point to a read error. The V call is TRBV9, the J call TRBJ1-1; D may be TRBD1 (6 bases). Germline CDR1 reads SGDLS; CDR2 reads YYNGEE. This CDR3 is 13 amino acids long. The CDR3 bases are TGTGCCAGCAGCTTCACCCAGGGGCAGCCCGCCGGTTTT. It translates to CASSFTQGQPAGF.

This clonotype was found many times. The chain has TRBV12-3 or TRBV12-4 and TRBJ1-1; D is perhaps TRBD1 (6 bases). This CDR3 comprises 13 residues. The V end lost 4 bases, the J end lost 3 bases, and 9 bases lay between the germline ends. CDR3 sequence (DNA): TGTGCCAGCAGTTGGGGGGCCTACACTGAAGCTTTCTTT. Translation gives CASSWGAYTEAFF.

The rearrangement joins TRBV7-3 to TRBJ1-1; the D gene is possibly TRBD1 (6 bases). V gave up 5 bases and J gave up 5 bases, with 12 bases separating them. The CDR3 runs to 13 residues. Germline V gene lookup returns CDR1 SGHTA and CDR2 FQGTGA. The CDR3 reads CASSNTGATEAFF. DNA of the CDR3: TGTGCCAGCAGCAACACGGGGGCGACTGAAGCTTTCTTT.

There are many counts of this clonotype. CDR3 amino acids: CASSQGGGPYEQYF. The CDR3 coding sequence is TGTGCCAGCAGCCAAGGCGGGGGGCCCTACGAGCAGTACTTC. This chain joins TRBV5-4 and TRBJ2-7; 8 bases fit TRBD2. The length of the CDR3 is 14 residues. V was clipped by 4 bases and J by 2 bases; unmatched bases: 5. CDR1 and CDR2 (germline): SGHNT, YYREEE (reference sequence).

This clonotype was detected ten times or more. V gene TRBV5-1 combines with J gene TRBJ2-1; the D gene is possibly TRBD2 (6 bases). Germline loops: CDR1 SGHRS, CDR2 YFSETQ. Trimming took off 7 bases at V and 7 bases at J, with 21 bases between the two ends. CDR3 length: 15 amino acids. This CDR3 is CASPQLGGRRNEQFF. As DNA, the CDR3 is TGCGCCAGCCCGCAACTCGGGGGTCGAAGAAATGAGCAGTTCTTC.

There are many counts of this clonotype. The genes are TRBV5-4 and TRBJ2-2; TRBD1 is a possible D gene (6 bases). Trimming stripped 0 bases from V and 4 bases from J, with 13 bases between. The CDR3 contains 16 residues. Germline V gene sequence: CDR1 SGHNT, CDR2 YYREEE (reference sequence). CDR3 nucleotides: TGTGCCAGCAGCTTGGGACAGGCCCGGGGCACCGGGGAGCTGTTTTTT. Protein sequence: CASSLGQARGTGELFF. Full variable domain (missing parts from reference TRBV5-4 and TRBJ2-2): ETGVTQSPTHLIKTRGQQVTLRCSSQSGHNTVSWYQQALGQGPQFIFQYYREEENGRGNFPPRFSGLQFPNYSSELNVNALELDDSALYLCASSLGQARGTGELFFGEGSRLTVL.

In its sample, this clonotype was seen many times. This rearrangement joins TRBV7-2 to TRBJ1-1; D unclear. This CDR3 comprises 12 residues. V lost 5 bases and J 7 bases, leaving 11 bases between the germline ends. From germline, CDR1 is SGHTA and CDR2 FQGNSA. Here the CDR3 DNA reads TGTGCCAGCAGCCCTTCTTTGAGTGAAGCTTTCTTT. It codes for CASSPSLSEAFF.

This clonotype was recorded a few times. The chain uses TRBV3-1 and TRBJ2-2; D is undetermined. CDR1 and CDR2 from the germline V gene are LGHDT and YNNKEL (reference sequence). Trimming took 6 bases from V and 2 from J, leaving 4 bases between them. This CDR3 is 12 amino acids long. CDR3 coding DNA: TGTGCCAGCAGTCGAAACACCGGGGAGCTGTTTTTT. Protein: CASSRNTGELFF.

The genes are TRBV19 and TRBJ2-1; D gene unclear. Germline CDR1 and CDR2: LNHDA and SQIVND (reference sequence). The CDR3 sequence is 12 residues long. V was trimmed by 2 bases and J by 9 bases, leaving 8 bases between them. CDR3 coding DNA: TGTGCCAGTAGTATACTTACCGGTGAGCAGTTCTTC. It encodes CASSILTGEQFF.

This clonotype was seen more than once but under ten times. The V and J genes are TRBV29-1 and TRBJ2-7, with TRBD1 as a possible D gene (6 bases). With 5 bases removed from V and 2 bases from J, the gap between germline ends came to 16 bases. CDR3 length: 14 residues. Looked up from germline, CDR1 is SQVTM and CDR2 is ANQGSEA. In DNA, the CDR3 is TGCAGCGTTCAGGGGAGTCGGGCCCCCTACGAGCAGTACTTC. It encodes CSVQGSRAPYEQYF.

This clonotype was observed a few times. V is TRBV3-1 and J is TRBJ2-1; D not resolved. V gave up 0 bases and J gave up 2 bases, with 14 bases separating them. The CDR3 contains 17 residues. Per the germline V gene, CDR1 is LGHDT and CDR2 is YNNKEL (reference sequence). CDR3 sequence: CASSQDRSLSTYNEQFF. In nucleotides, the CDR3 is TGTGCCAGCAGCCAAGATCGGTCTCTGTCTACCTACAATGAGCAGTTCTTC.

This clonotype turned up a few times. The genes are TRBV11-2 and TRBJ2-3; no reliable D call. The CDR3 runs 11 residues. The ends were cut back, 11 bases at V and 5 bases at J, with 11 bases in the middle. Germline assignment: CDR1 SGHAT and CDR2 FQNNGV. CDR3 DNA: TGTGCCGAAACTGCAGGAGATACGCAGTATTTT. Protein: CAETAGDTQYF. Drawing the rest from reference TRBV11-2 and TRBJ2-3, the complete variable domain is EAGVAQSPRYKIIEKRQSVAFWCNPISGHATLYWYQQILGQGPKLLIQFQNNGVVDDSQLPKDRFSAERLKGVDSTLKIQPAKLEDSAVYLCAETAGDTQYFGPGTRLTVL.

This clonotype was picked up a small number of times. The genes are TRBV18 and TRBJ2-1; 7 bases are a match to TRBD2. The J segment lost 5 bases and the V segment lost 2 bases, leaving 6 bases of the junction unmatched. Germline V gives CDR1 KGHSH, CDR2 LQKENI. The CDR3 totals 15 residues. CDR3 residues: CASSPRTSEDNEQFF. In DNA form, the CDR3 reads TGTGCCAGCTCACCAAGAACTAGCGAAGACAATGAGCAGTTCTTC.

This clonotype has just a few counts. In DNA, the CDR3 is TGTGCCAGCAGTCGAAAACCCCCCTCCGAGCAGTACTTC. Amino acids: CASSRKPPSEQYF. The V call is TRBV12-3 or TRBV12-4, the J call TRBJ2-7; D uncertain. With 5 bases removed from V and 6 bases from J, the gap between germline ends came to 14 bases. The CDR3 sequence is 13 residues long.

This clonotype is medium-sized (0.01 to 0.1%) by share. The DNA of the CDR3 is TGTGCCAGCAGCCGCAATTTAATCACCGGGGAGCTGTTTTTT. The encoded protein is CASSRNLITGELFF. The chain is built from TRBV7-3 and TRBJ2-2; the D is unclear. V was shortened by 5 bases and J by 4 bases, with 11 bases between the two germline ends. The CDR3 runs to 14 residues. Looked up from germline, CDR1 is SGHTA and CDR2 is FQGTGA.

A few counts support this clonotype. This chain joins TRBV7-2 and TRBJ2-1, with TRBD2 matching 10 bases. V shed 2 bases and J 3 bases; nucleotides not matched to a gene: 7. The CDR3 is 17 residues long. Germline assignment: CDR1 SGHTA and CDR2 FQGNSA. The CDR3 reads CASSLWSSGRRYNEQFF. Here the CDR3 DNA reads TGTGCCAGCAGCTTATGGTCTAGCGGGAGACGCTACAATGAGCAGTTCTTC.

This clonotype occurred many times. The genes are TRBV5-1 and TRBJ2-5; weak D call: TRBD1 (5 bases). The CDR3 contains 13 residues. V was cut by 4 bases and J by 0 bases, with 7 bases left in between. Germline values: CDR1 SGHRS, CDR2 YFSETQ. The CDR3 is CASSVDNQETQYF. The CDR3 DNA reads TGCGCCAGCAGCGTGGACAACCAAGAGACCCAGTACTTC.

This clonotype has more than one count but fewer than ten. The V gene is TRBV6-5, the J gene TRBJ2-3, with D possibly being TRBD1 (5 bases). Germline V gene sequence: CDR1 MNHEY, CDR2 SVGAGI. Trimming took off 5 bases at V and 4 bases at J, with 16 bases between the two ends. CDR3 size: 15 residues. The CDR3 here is CASSPQVGLPDTQYF. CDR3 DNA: TGTGCCAGCAGTCCACAGGTGGGGCTCCCAGATACGCAGTATTTT.

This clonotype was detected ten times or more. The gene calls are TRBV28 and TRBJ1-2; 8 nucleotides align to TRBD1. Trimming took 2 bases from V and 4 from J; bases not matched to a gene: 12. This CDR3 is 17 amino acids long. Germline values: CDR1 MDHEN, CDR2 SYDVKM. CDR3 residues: CASSLIFGTGNLYGYTF. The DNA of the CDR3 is TGTGCCAGCAGTTTAATTTTCGGGACAGGCAATCTCTATGGCTACACCTTC.

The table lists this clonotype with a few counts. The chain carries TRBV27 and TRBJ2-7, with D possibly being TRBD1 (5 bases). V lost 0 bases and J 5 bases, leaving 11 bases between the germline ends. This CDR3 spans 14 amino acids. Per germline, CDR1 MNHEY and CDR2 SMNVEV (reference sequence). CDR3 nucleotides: TGTGCCAGCAGTTTATCAGGCAGGGCCCACGAGCAGTACTTC. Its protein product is CASSLSGRAHEQYF.

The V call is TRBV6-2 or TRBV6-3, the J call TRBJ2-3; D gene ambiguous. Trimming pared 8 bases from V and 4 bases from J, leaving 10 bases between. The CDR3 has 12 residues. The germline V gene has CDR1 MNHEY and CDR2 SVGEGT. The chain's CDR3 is CASYDHPDTQYF. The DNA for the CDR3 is TGTGCCAGCTACGACCACCCAGATACGCAGTATTTT.

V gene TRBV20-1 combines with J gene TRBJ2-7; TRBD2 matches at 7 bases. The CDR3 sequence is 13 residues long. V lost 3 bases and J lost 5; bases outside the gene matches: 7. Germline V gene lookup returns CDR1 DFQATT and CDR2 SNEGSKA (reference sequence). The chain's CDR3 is CSARERGGHEQYF. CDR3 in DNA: TGCAGTGCTAGGGAGCGGGGAGGCCACGAGCAGTACTTC.

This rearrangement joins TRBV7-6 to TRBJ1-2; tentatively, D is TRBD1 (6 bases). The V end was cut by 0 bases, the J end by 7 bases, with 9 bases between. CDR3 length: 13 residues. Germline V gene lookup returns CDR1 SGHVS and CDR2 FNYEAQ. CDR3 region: CASSLARGGGYTF. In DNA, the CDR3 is TGTGCCAGCAGCTTAGCCAGGGGTGGTGGCTACACCTTC.

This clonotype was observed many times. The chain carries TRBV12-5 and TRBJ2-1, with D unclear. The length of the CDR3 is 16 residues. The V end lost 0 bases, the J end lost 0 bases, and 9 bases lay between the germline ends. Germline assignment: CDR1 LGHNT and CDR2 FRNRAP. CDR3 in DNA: TGTGCTAGTGGTTTGGTAGTCGCAAGCTCCTACAATGAGCAGTTCTTC. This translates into CASGLVVASSYNEQFF.

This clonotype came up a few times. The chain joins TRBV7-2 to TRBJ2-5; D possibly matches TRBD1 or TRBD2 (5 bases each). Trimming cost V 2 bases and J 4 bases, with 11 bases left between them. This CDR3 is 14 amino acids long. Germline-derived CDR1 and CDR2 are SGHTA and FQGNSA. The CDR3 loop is CASSLLRGRETQYF. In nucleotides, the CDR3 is TGTGCCAGCAGCTTATTGAGGGGCCGAGAGACCCAGTACTTC.

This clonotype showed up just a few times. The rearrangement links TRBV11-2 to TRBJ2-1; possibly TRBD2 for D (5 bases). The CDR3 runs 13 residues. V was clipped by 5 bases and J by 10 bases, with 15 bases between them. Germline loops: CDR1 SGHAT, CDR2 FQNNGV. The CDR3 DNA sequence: TGTGCCAGCAGCAGGTCGGCGGGCCAAGAGCAGTTCTTC. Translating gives CASSRSAGQEQFF.

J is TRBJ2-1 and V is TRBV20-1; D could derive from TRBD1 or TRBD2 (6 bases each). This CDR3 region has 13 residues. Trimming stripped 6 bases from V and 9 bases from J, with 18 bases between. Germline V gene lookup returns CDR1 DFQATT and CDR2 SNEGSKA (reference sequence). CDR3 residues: CSAGMGGTREQFF. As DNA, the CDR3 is TGCAGTGCCGGAATGGGGGGCACCCGTGAGCAGTTCTTC.